This T cell receptor beta chain was retrieved from a study of graft-versus-host responses after intestinal transplantation. Turning to this clone: Its antigen is not known.

Between the trimmed V and J ends, which lost 2 bases and 8 bases, there was a span of 9 bases. CDR3 size: 13 residues. Germline loops: CDR1 ENHRY, CDR2 SYGVKD. Profiling relied on immunoSEQ multiplex PCR, and the TCRdb table lists in-frame clones only, not all of them. This sample yields about 110,000 clones, of which more than 80% are seen a single time; about 0.25% belongs to the top ten. The clonotype originates from a human donor who was the organ donor for an intestinal transplant. Here the sequenced sample was unstimulated CD4+ T cells sorted from spleen or lymph node cells, taken before transplant. The chain is built from TRBV10-3 and TRBJ1-4, with D maybe TRBD1 (5 bases). The CDR3 protein is CAISEAGREKLFF. For the CDR3, the DNA is TGTGCCATCAGTGAGGCAGGGAGGGAAAAACTGTTTTTT.